The 10 T cell receptor beta chains reported below all come from one sample, sequenced in a study of blood T cell repertoires in COVID-19. Generated by immunoSEQ multiplex PCR, the TCRdb table keeps only in-frame clones and is missing some. The sample lists about 200,000 clones, around 80% occurring once. Sequenced material: peripheral blood. These receptors were taken from a man aged 40-55 years with acute or convalescent COVID-19.

The CDR3: CASSITVNTEAFF. CDR3 bases: TGTGCCAGTAGTATTACGGTCAACACTGAAGCTTTCTTT. The chain is built from TRBV19 and TRBJ1-1, with D uncertain. Trimming left V 3 bases short and J 2 bases short, with 7 bases between. There are 13 residues in the CDR3. Germline CDR1 is LNHDA and CDR2 is SQIVND (reference sequence).

This clone was seen just once. The chain combines TRBV5-5 with TRBJ2-7; TRBD2 agrees at 12 bases. There are 15 residues in the CDR3. Germline V gene sequence: CDR1 SGHKS, CDR2 YYEKEE (reference sequence). V trimming: 4 bases; J trimming: 3 bases; junction bases outside the gene matches: 5. The CDR3: CASSRLAGEIYEQYF. As DNA, the CDR3 is TGTGCCAGCAGCCGACTAGCGGGAGAAATCTACGAGCAGTACTTC.

The rearrangement joins TRBV18 to TRBJ1-5; D gene ambiguous. Trimming stripped 3 bases from V and 0 bases from J, with 15 bases between. The CDR3 length is 17 residues. The germline V gene encodes CDR1 KGHSH and CDR2 LQKENI. The CDR3 region is CASSPTMGGGSNQPQHF. The CDR3 region has the DNA TGTGCCAGCTCACCTACCATGGGTGGCGGTAGCAATCAGCCCCAGCATTTT.

The CDR3 bases are TGTGCTAGTGGGGCCGGACAGGGGGGAAATGAGCAGTTCTTC. This translates into CASGAGQGGNEQFF. The chain is built from TRBV12-5 and TRBJ2-1; TRBD1 agrees at 10 bases. V shed 6 bases and J 7 bases; nucleotides not matched to a gene: 6. Germline-derived CDR1 and CDR2 are LGHNT and FRNRAP. CDR3 length: 14 residues.

The chain links TRBV6-5 to TRBJ1-2; unclear D gene. Trimming removed 7 bases from V and 7 bases from J, with 13 bases in between. CDR1 is MNHEY and CDR2 is SVGAGI in the germline V gene. This CDR3 is 12 amino acids long. Here the CDR3 DNA reads TGTGCCAGCATAGGGCAGAGCGGTGGCTACACCTTC. This gives the protein CASIGQSGGYTF.

This chain uses TRBV5-1 with TRBJ1-5; D is perhaps TRBD1 (6 bases). Germline values: CDR1 SGHRS, CDR2 YFSETQ. This CDR3 has 14 amino acids. V lost 3 bases, J lost 2 bases, and 9 bases lay in between. The CDR3 DNA reads TGCGCCAGCAGCTCACAGGGTGGCAATCAGCCCCAGCATTTT. It specifies CASSSQGGNQPQHF. The complete variable domain, with remaining parts taken from reference TRBV5-1 and TRBJ1-5, reads KAGVTQTPRYLIKTRGQQVTLSCSPISGHRSVSWYQQTPGQGLQFLFEYFSETQRNKGNFPGRFSGRQFSNSRSEMNVSTLELGDSALYLCASSSQGGNQPQHFGDGTRLSIL.

This chain uses TRBV5-1 with TRBJ1-2, with 7 bases fitting TRBD1. J was trimmed by 4 bases and V by 0 bases; bases with no gene match: 6. CDR3 length equals 15 residues. In germline, CDR1 is SGHRS, CDR2 YFSETQ. The CDR3 DNA reads as TGCGCCAGCAGCTTGGGAAGGGACAGAACCTATGGCTACACCTTC. Residues: CASSLGRDRTYGYTF.

A single count supports this clone. This chain joins TRBV18 and TRBJ2-7; TRBD2 agrees at 14 bases. The germline gives CDR1 KGHSH, CDR2 LQKENI. V was pared by 5 bases and J by 6 bases, with 6 bases of the junction left unmatched. The CDR3 totals 15 residues. CDR3 sequence: CASSTGLAGAIEQYF. The CDR3 coding sequence is TGTGCCAGCTCAACGGGACTAGCGGGAGCTATCGAGCAGTACTTC. Combining the CDR3 with reference TRBV18 and TRBJ2-7 gives the whole variable domain NAGVMQNPRHLVRRRGQEARLRCSPMKGHSHVYWYRQLPEEGLKFMVYLQKENIIDESGMPKERFSAEFPKEGPSILRIQQVVRGDSAAYFCASSTGLAGAIEQYFGPGTRLTVT.

The chain joins TRBV9 to TRBJ1-5; weak D call: TRBD1 (6 bases). Trimming stripped 3 bases from V and 0 bases from J, with 7 bases between. The CDR3 covers 14 residues. Looked up from germline, CDR1 is SGDLS and CDR2 is YYNGEE. As DNA, the CDR3 is TGTGCCAGCAGCGACAGGGATAGCAATCAGCCCCAGCATTTT. Protein product: CASSDRDSNQPQHF.

The chain recombines TRBV7-9 with TRBJ1-2, with D maybe TRBD1 (5 bases). The CDR3 totals 15 residues. Germline CDR1 and CDR2: SEHNR and FQNEAQ (reference sequence). V was clipped by 3 bases and J by 8 bases, with 19 bases between them. The CDR3 sequence is CASSFRGAPNEGYTF. The DNA of the CDR3 is TGTGCCAGCAGCTTCCGTGGGGCCCCGAACGAGGGCTACACCTTC.